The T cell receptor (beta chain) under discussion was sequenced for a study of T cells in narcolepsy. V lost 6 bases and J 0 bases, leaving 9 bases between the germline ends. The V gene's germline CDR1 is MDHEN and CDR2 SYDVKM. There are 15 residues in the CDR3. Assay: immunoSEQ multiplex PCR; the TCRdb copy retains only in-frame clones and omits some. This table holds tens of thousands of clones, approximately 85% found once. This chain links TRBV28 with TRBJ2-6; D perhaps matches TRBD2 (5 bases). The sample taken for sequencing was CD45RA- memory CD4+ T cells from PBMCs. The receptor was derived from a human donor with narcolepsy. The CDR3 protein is CASREESSGANVLTF. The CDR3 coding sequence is TGTGCCAGCAGGGAGGAGAGCTCTGGGGCCAACGTCCTGACTTTC.